This is a list of T cell receptor beta chains from one sample in a study of technical replicates of blood from several donors. Data came from immunoSEQ multiplex PCR; TCRdb stores just in-frame clones and leaves some out. The top ten clones hold just over 5% of a sample with tens of thousands of clones, about 87% of them seen once. The sequencing input was PBMCs. The receptors come from a human donor in good health. Some clones in this sample may be carry-over from other donors' samples. Both conserved end residues are part of each CDR3. A D gene is named only where the DNA matches it firmly. Size tells how often a clone was seen (once, few, many) or the class of an expanded clone, and some rows leave it out.

few | TRBJ1-2 | TRBV6-1 | - | CASSELQASYGYTF | TGTGCCAGCAGTGAACTACAGGCTTCCTATGGCTACACCTTC
- | TRBJ1-4 | TRBV13 | TRBD1 | CASSSPRDRGEKLFF | TGTGCCAGCAGCTCCCCCCGGGACAGGGGTGAAAAACTGTTTTTT
- | TRBJ2-3 | TRBV5-1 | TRBD1 | CASSPGTASTDTQYF | TGCGCCAGCAGCCCCGGGACAGCTAGCACAGATACGCAGTATTTT
- | TRBJ2-3 | TRBV7-9 | TRBD2 | CASSLGLADPSTDTQYF | TGTGCCAGCAGCTTAGGACTAGCGGACCCTAGCACAGATACGCAGTATTTT
- | TRBJ1-2 | TRBV27 | - | CASSLYGSNYGYTF | TGTGCCAGCAGTTTATACGGTTCTAACTATGGCTACACCTTC
- | TRBJ2-7 | TRBV7-2 | TRBD2 | CASSRLAGSEQYF | TGTGCCAGCAGCAGGCTAGCGGGCTCCGAGCAGTACTTC
few | TRBJ1-1 | TRBV6-6 | - | CASRSQANTEAFF | TGTGCCAGCCGGTCGCAAGCGAACACTGAAGCTTTCTTT
once | TRBJ2-7 | TRBV7-8 | - | CASSLSGTGYEQYF | TGTGCCAGCAGCTTATCAGGGACTGGCTACGAGCAGTACTTC
once | TRBJ2-7 | TRBV7-2 | TRBD2 | CASSLVASGTSYEQYF | TGTGCCAGCAGCTTAGTGGCTAGCGGGACCTCCTACGAGCAGTACTTC
- | TRBJ2-5 | TRBV19 | TRBD1 | CASSIGTGGRETQYF | TGTGCCAGTAGTATAGGGACAGGGGGCCGGGAGACCCAGTACTTC
- | TRBJ1-2 | TRBV7-9 | TRBD1 | CASSYDRVHGYTF | TGTGCCAGCAGCTATGACAGGGTTCATGGCTACACCTTC
- | TRBJ2-1 | TRBV19 | - | CASSPPVQGARRNEQFF | TGTGCCAGTAGTCCACCCGTACAGGGAGCTAGACGCAATGAGCAGTTCTTC
- | TRBJ2-3 | TRBV4-2 | - | CASSGSGTSTDTQYF | TGTGCCAGCAGCGGTAGCGGAACTAGCACAGATACGCAGTATTTT
- | TRBJ2-1 | TRBV7-9 | TRBD2 | CASSYDGGARNEQFF | TGTGCCAGCAGCTATGACGGGGGGGCACGGAATGAGCAGTTCTTC
- | TRBJ1-1 | TRBV6-5 | - | CASTRRRGTEAFF | TGTGCCAGCACACGCCGCAGGGGCACTGAAGCTTTCTTT
- | TRBJ2-2 | TRBV9 | - | CASSVDELTGELFF | TGTGCCAGCAGCGTAGACGAGCTCACCGGGGAGCTGTTTTTT
- | TRBJ2-4 | TRBV7-9 | - | CASSEGVGVDIQYF | TGTGCCAGCAGCGAGGGGGTGGGAGTAGACATTCAGTACTTC
- | TRBJ2-2 | TRBV9 | - | CASSLTTRQVMNTGELFF | TGTGCCAGCAGCCTAACGACCCGACAGGTTATGAACACCGGGGAGCTGTTTTTT
medium-sized | TRBJ2-3 | TRBV4-3 | TRBD2 | CASSHSALAGVADTQYF | TGCGCCAGCAGCCACTCAGCCTTAGCGGGAGTAGCGGATACGCAGTATTTT
once | TRBJ2-7 | TRBV7-8 | TRBD1 | CASSGGQGYEQYF | TGTGCCAGCAGCGGGGGACAGGGCTACGAGCAGTACTTC
once | TRBJ2-1 | TRBV11-3 | TRBD2 | CASSLGLVFAGGENEQFF | TGTGCCAGCAGCTTAGGCCTCGTGTTCGCGGGGGGTGAGAATGAGCAGTTCTTC
- | TRBJ2-7 | TRBV27 | - | CASSLRGDEQYF | TGTGCCAGCAGTTTAAGGGGCGACGAGCAGTACTTC
once | TRBJ2-7 | TRBV29-1 | TRBD1 | CSVEDPDRESYEQYF | TGCAGCGTTGAGGATCCAGACAGGGAAAGCTACGAGCAGTACTTC
- | TRBJ1-6 | TRBV5-5 | - | CASSLTSSYNSPLHF | TGTGCCAGCAGCTTGACCAGCTCCTATAATTCACCCCTCCACTTT
- | TRBJ2-7 | TRBV6-5 | TRBD1 | CASSYGDRGVYEQYF | TGTGCCAGCAGTTACGGGGACAGGGGGGTTTACGAGCAGTACTTC
- | TRBJ2-3 | TRBV7-9 | TRBD1 | CASSSPQGARDTQYF | TGTGCCAGCAGCTCACCACAGGGGGCTAGAGATACGCAGTATTTT
- | TRBJ2-1 | TRBV4-1 | - | CASSQASDLYNEQFF | TGCGCCAGCAGCCAAGCTAGCGACTTATACAATGAGCAGTTCTTC
- | TRBJ2-1 | TRBV19 | TRBD2 | CASSMTSGGNSYNEQFF | TGTGCCAGTAGTATGACTAGCGGGGGGAACTCCTACAATGAGCAGTTCTTC
- | TRBJ1-2 | TRBV2 | TRBD1 | CASILDRAYGYTF | TGTGCCAGCATCCTCGACAGGGCCTATGGCTACACCTTC
- | TRBJ2-7 | TRBV5-1 | TRBD2 | CASSGDSGRSEQYF | TGCGCCAGCAGCGGCGATAGCGGGAGGAGCGAGCAGTACTTC